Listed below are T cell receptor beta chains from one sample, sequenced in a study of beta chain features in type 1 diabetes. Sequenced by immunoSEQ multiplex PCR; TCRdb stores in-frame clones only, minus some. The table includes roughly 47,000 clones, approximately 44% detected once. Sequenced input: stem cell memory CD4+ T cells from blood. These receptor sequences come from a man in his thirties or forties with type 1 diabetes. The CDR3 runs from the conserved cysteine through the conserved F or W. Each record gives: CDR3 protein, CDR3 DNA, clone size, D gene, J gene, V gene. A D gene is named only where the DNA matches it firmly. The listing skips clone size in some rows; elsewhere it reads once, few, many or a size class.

CDR3 protein: CASILQGTSTDTQYF; CDR3 DNA: TGTGCCAGCATCCTACAGGGAACTAGCACAGATACGCAGTATTTT; clone size: NA; D gene: NA; J gene: TRBJ2-3; V gene: TRBV7-9
CDR3 protein: CASSSGLAGPALTGEQFF; CDR3 DNA: TGTGCCAGCAGCTCGGGACTAGCGGGTCCGGCGTTGACTGGTGAGCAGTTCTTC; clone size: few; D gene: TRBD2; J gene: TRBJ2-1; V gene: TRBV5-4
CDR3 protein: CASSPLNRGAKNIQYF; CDR3 DNA: TGTGCCAGCTCACCGTTGAACAGGGGAGCCAAAAACATTCAGTACTTC; clone size: NA; D gene: TRBD1; J gene: TRBJ2-4; V gene: TRBV18
CDR3 protein: CASSRLDSPGYTF; CDR3 DNA: TGTGCCAGCAGTCGTTTGGACAGCCCTGGCTACACCTTC; clone size: NA; D gene: NA; J gene: TRBJ1-2; V gene: TRBV6-6
CDR3 protein: CASSPVAGALNEQFF; CDR3 DNA: TGCGCCAGCAGCCCCGTAGCGGGAGCCTTGAATGAGCAGTTCTTC; clone size: NA; D gene: TRBD2; J gene: TRBJ2-1; V gene: TRBV5-1
CDR3 protein: CASRSGQYSNQPQHF; CDR3 DNA: TGTGCCAGCAGATCGGGACAGTATAGCAATCAGCCCCAGCATTTT; clone size: NA; D gene: TRBD1; J gene: TRBJ1-5; V gene: TRBV28
CDR3 protein: CASSPRVIGTEAFF; CDR3 DNA: TGTGCCAGCAGCCCCAGGGTAATTGGCACTGAAGCTTTCTTT; clone size: NA; D gene: NA; J gene: TRBJ1-1; V gene: TRBV11-1
CDR3 protein: CSVVGHSFYGYTF; CDR3 DNA: TGCAGCGTTGTGGGGCATTCCTTCTATGGCTACACCTTC; clone size: few; D gene: NA; J gene: TRBJ1-2; V gene: TRBV29-1
CDR3 protein: CASSLRPTVEAFF; CDR3 DNA: TGCGCCAGCAGCTTGAGGCCAACAGTCGAAGCTTTCTTT; clone size: NA; D gene: NA; J gene: TRBJ1-1; V gene: TRBV5-1
CDR3 protein: CASSIGTGGYEQYF; CDR3 DNA: TGTGCCAGTAGTATCGGGACAGGGGGCTACGAGCAGTACTTC; clone size: NA; D gene: TRBD1; J gene: TRBJ2-7; V gene: TRBV19
CDR3 protein: CASSFQGTQETQYF; CDR3 DNA: TGTGCCAGCAGCTTTCAGGGGACCCAAGAGACCCAGTACTTC; clone size: NA; D gene: NA; J gene: TRBJ2-5; V gene: TRBV7-9
CDR3 protein: CASSQVFISNYGYTF; CDR3 DNA: TGCGCCAGCAGCCAAGTGTTCATTTCTAACTATGGCTACACCTTC; clone size: NA; D gene: NA; J gene: TRBJ1-2; V gene: TRBV4-3
CDR3 protein: CASSEQGYSNQPQHF; CDR3 DNA: TGTGCCAGCAGCGAACAGGGATATAGCAATCAGCCCCAGCATTTT; clone size: NA; D gene: NA; J gene: TRBJ1-5; V gene: TRBV7-2
CDR3 protein: CASSSRGVTNEQFF; CDR3 DNA: TGTGCCAGCAGCTCCCGGGGAGTAACCAATGAGCAGTTCTTC; clone size: NA; D gene: NA; J gene: TRBJ2-1; V gene: TRBV9
CDR3 protein: CASSLPPRETQYF; CDR3 DNA: TGTGCCAGCAGCCTTCCTCCTCGGGAGACCCAGTACTTC; clone size: NA; D gene: NA; J gene: TRBJ2-5; V gene: TRBV7-9
CDR3 protein: CASSLRTGIGNQPQHF; CDR3 DNA: TGTGCCAGCAGCTTGAGGACAGGGATAGGTAATCAGCCCCAGCATTTT; clone size: NA; D gene: TRBD1; J gene: TRBJ1-5; V gene: TRBV5-5
CDR3 protein: CASRGDIGNQPQHF; CDR3 DNA: TGTGCCAGCAGAGGGGACATTGGCAATCAGCCCCAGCATTTT; clone size: NA; D gene: NA; J gene: TRBJ1-5; V gene: TRBV2
CDR3 protein: CAISGTGGLKDYGYTF; CDR3 DNA: TGTGCCATCAGTGGGACAGGGGGGCTTAAGGACTATGGCTACACCTTC; clone size: NA; D gene: TRBD1; J gene: TRBJ1-2; V gene: TRBV10-3
CDR3 protein: CASSVRDRGLNNYGYTF; CDR3 DNA: TGTGCCAGTAGTGTCCGGGACAGGGGACTGAATAACTATGGCTACACCTTC; clone size: NA; D gene: TRBD1; J gene: TRBJ1-2; V gene: TRBV19
CDR3 protein: CASSRDRTSYEQYF; CDR3 DNA: TGTGCCAGCAGCCGGGATAGAACATCCTACGAGCAGTACTTC; clone size: few; D gene: NA; J gene: TRBJ2-7; V gene: TRBV7-9
CDR3 protein: CAISSTGSTLYGYTF; CDR3 DNA: TGTGCCATCAGCTCCACAGGAAGCACCCTCTATGGCTACACCTTC; clone size: few; D gene: NA; J gene: TRBJ1-2; V gene: TRBV10-3
CDR3 protein: CASSPLGLAGRSQYF; CDR3 DNA: TGTGCCAGCAGCCCCCTAGGACTAGCGGGAAGGTCGCAGTATTTT; clone size: NA; D gene: TRBD2; J gene: TRBJ2-3; V gene: TRBV7-2
CDR3 protein: CASSFRQNLAKNIQYF; CDR3 DNA: TGTGCCAGCAGTTTCAGACAGAATCTAGCCAAAAACATTCAGTACTTC; clone size: NA; D gene: NA; J gene: TRBJ2-4; V gene: TRBV28
CDR3 protein: CASRGTSGILAKNIQYF; CDR3 DNA: TGCGCCAGCAGGGGGACTAGCGGTATACTAGCCAAAAACATTCAGTACTTC; clone size: NA; D gene: TRBD2; J gene: TRBJ2-4; V gene: TRBV10-2
CDR3 protein: CATSTGQGEAFF; CDR3 DNA: TGTGCCACCAGCACGGGACAGGGTGAAGCTTTCTTT; clone size: NA; D gene: TRBD1; J gene: TRBJ1-1; V gene: TRBV15
CDR3 protein: CASSNPTSYNEQFF; CDR3 DNA: TGTGCCAGCAGTAACCCTACGTCCTACAATGAGCAGTTCTTC; clone size: few; D gene: NA; J gene: TRBJ2-1; V gene: TRBV28
CDR3 protein: CASSPGLAGGPEEQYF; CDR3 DNA: TGTGCCAGCTCACCGGGCCTAGCGGGAGGGCCGGAAGAGCAGTACTTC; clone size: NA; D gene: TRBD2; J gene: TRBJ2-7; V gene: TRBV18
CDR3 protein: CASSWTGRNQPQHF; CDR3 DNA: TGTGCCAGCAGTTGGACAGGGCGCAATCAGCCCCAGCATTTT; clone size: few; D gene: TRBD1; J gene: TRBJ1-5; V gene: TRBV27
CDR3 protein: CASRPLASFGADTQYF; CDR3 DNA: TGTGCCAGTAGACCACTGGCTAGCTTTGGTGCAGATACGCAGTATTTT; clone size: NA; D gene: NA; J gene: TRBJ2-3; V gene: TRBV19
CDR3 protein: CASSMDFQETQYF; CDR3 DNA: TGTGCCAGCAGTATGGACTTCCAAGAGACCCAGTACTTC; clone size: NA; D gene: NA; J gene: TRBJ2-5; V gene: TRBV27
CDR3 protein: CASPPPLLAGATDTQYF; CDR3 DNA: TGTGCCAGCCCCCCCCCGCTCCTAGCGGGAGCGACAGATACGCAGTATTTT; clone size: few; D gene: TRBD2; J gene: TRBJ2-3; V gene: TRBV28
CDR3 protein: CASSPIAGGFYEQYF; CDR3 DNA: TGTGCCAGCAGCCCGATAGCGGGAGGCTTCTACGAGCAGTACTTC; clone size: few; D gene: TRBD2; J gene: TRBJ2-7; V gene: TRBV6-6
CDR3 protein: CASSKTSMDTQYF; CDR3 DNA: TGTGCCAGCAGCAAGACTAGTATGGATACGCAGTATTTT; clone size: once; D gene: NA; J gene: TRBJ2-3; V gene: TRBV5-4
CDR3 protein: CAISEVPAGGTDTQYF; CDR3 DNA: TGTGCCATCAGTGAGGTCCCCGCGGGAGGGACAGATACGCAGTATTTT; clone size: NA; D gene: TRBD2; J gene: TRBJ2-3; V gene: TRBV10-3
CDR3 protein: CASSETGALSYEQYF; CDR3 DNA: TGTGCCAGCAGCGAGACAGGGGCCCTCTCCTACGAGCAGTACTTC; clone size: few; D gene: TRBD1; J gene: TRBJ2-7; V gene: TRBV11-1
CDR3 protein: CSVGGFEGGFGGTDTQYF; CDR3 DNA: TGCAGCGTTGGAGGGTTTGAGGGAGGTTTCGGCGGCACAGATACGCAGTATTTT; clone size: NA; D gene: NA; J gene: TRBJ2-3; V gene: TRBV29-1
CDR3 protein: CSVEDTGTGANVLTF; CDR3 DNA: TGCAGCGTTGAAGACACAGGGACTGGGGCCAACGTCCTGACTTTC; clone size: NA; D gene: NA; J gene: TRBJ2-6; V gene: TRBV29-1
CDR3 protein: CASSPSGSAETQYF; CDR3 DNA: TGTGCCAGCAGCCCAAGCGGGAGCGCGGAGACCCAGTACTTC; clone size: NA; D gene: TRBD2; J gene: TRBJ2-5; V gene: TRBV9
CDR3 protein: CASSIDRLSYEQYF; CDR3 DNA: TGTGCCAGTAGTATAGACAGGTTGTCCTACGAGCAGTACTTC; clone size: NA; D gene: NA; J gene: TRBJ2-7; V gene: TRBV19
CDR3 protein: CASSEAGGIDTQYF; CDR3 DNA: TGTGCCAGCAGTGAGGCAGGGGGGATAGATACGCAGTATTTT; clone size: few; D gene: NA; J gene: TRBJ2-3; V gene: TRBV25-1
CDR3 protein: CATSRDRAGGPMETQYF; CDR3 DNA: TGTGCCACCAGCAGAGATCGGGCGGGAGGGCCCATGGAGACCCAGTACTTC; clone size: NA; D gene: TRBD2; J gene: TRBJ2-5; V gene: TRBV15
CDR3 protein: CASSINGGTSNQPQHF; CDR3 DNA: TGTGCCAGTAGTATCAACGGAGGGACGAGCAATCAGCCCCAGCATTTT; clone size: once; D gene: NA; J gene: TRBJ1-5; V gene: TRBV19
CDR3 protein: CASSYREEYEQYF; CDR3 DNA: TGTGCCAGCAGTTACCGAGAGGAGTACGAGCAGTACTTC; clone size: few; D gene: NA; J gene: TRBJ2-7; V gene: TRBV6-6
CDR3 protein: CASSQDNFLDEQFF; CDR3 DNA: TGTGCCAGCAGCCAAGATAACTTTCTCGATGAGCAGTTCTTC; clone size: few; D gene: NA; J gene: TRBJ2-1; V gene: TRBV14
CDR3 protein: CASSLGGEGRKYNEQFF; CDR3 DNA: TGCGCCAGCAGCTTGGGAGGGGAGGGGCGGAAGTACAATGAGCAGTTCTTC; clone size: NA; D gene: TRBD2; J gene: TRBJ2-1; V gene: TRBV5-1
CDR3 protein: CASSPGTGSSYEQYF; CDR3 DNA: TGTGCCAGCTCACCAGGGACAGGTTCCTCCTACGAGCAGTACTTC; clone size: NA; D gene: TRBD1; J gene: TRBJ2-7; V gene: TRBV18
CDR3 protein: CASSQRRTQNTGELFF; CDR3 DNA: TGTGCCAGCAGTCAACGAAGGACTCAAAACACCGGGGAGCTGTTTTTT; clone size: few; D gene: NA; J gene: TRBJ2-2; V gene: TRBV7-3
CDR3 protein: CASSRWTGRQETQYF; CDR3 DNA: TGTGCCAGCAGCCGTTGGACAGGGCGGCAAGAGACCCAGTACTTC; clone size: few; D gene: TRBD1; J gene: TRBJ2-5; V gene: TRBV16
CDR3 protein: CASSRSTSAETQYF; CDR3 DNA: TGTGCCAGCAGCCGTTCGACTAGCGCGGAGACCCAGTACTTC; clone size: few; D gene: TRBD2; J gene: TRBJ2-5; V gene: TRBV13
CDR3 protein: CASSMTDMNTEAFF; CDR3 DNA: TGTGCCAGCAGCATGACAGACATGAACACTGAAGCTTTCTTT; clone size: few; D gene: NA; J gene: TRBJ1-1; V gene: TRBV6-5
CDR3 protein: CASSQDSTSGIYNEQFF; CDR3 DNA: TGTGCCAGCAGCCAAGATAGCACTAGCGGAATCTACAATGAGCAGTTCTTC; clone size: few; D gene: TRBD2; J gene: TRBJ2-1; V gene: TRBV4-2
CDR3 protein: CSAEATGELFF; CDR3 DNA: TGCAGTGCTGAGGCCACCGGGGAGCTGTTTTTT; clone size: NA; D gene: NA; J gene: TRBJ2-2; V gene: TRBV20-1
CDR3 protein: CASSRRGLDEQFF; CDR3 DNA: TGTGCCAGCAGCCGTCGGGGTTTGGATGAGCAGTTCTTC; clone size: NA; D gene: NA; J gene: TRBJ2-1; V gene: TRBV7-3